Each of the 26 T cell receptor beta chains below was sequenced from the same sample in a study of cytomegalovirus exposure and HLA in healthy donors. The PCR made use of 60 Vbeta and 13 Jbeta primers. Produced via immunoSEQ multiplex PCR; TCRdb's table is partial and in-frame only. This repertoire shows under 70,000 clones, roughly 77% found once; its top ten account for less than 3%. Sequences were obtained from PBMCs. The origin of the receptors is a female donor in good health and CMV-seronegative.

CDR3 residues: CASSTQGWQETQYF. The CDR3, as DNA: TGTGCCAGCAGCACTCAGGGTTGGCAAGAGACCCAGTACTTC. This chain uses TRBV28 with TRBJ2-5; maybe TRBD1 (5 bases). The CDR3 is made up of 14 amino acids. Deletions cut 6 bases from V and 2 bases from J, with 13 bases between. Germline lookup yields CDR1 MDHEN and CDR2 SYDVKM.

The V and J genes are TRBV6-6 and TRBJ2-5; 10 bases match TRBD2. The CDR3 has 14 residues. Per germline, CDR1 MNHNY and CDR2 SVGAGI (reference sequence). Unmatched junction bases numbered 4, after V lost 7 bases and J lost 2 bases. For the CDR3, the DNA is TGTGCCAGCAAAATACTAGCGGGACAAGAGACCCAGTACTTC. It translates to CASKILAGQETQYF.

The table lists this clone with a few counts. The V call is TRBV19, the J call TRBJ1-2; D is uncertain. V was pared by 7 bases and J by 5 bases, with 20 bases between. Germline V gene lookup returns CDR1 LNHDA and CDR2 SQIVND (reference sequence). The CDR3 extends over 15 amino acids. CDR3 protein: CASKVRPLDWYGYTF. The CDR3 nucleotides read TGTGCCAGTAAGGTCAGGCCTTTGGATTGGTATGGCTACACCTTC.

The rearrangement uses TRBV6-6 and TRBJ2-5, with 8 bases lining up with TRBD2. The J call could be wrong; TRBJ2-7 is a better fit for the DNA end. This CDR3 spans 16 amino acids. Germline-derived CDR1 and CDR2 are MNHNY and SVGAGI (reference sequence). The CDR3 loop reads CASSYDPGGQFHEQYF. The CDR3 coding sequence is TGTGCCAGCAGTTACGACCCGGGGGGGCAATTCCACGAGCAGTACTTC.

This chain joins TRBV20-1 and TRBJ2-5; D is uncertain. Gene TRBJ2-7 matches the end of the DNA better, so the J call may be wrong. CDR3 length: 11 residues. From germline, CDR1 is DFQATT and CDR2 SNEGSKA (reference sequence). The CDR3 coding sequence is TGCAGTGCTAGAGGCGGCCGCGAGCAGTACTTC. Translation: CSARGGREQYF.

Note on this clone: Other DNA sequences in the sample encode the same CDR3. CDR3 sequence: CASSQAGEPYNEQFF. Written as DNA, the CDR3 is TGTGCCAGCAGCCAAGCAGGGGAGCCCTACAATGAGCAGTTCTTC. The gene calls are TRBV14 and TRBJ2-1; maybe TRBD1 (6 bases). This CDR3 spans 15 amino acids. The germline V gene has CDR1 SGHDN and CDR2 FVKESK. With 1 base removed from V and 2 bases from J, the gap between germline ends came to 9 bases.

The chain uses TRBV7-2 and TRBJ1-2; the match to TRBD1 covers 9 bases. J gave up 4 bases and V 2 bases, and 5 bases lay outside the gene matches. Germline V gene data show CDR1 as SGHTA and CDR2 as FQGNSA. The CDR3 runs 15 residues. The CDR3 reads CASSLNTGGSYGYTF. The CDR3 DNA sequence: TGTGCCAGCAGCTTAAACACAGGGGGCTCCTATGGCTACACCTTC.

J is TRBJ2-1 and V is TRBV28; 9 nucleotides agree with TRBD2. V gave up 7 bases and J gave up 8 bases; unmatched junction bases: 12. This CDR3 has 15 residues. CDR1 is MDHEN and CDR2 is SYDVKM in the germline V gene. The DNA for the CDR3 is TGTGCCAGCATTCTGCCGGGACTAGCTCTGGATGAGCAGTTCTTC. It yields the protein CASILPGLALDEQFF.

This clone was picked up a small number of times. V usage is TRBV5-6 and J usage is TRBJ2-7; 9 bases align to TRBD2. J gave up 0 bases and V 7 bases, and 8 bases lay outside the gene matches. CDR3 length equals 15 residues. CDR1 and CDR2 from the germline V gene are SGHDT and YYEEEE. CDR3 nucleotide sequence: TGTGCCAGCGAACCCTGGCGGGGGGGCTCCTACGAGCAGTACTTC. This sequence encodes CASEPWRGGSYEQYF.

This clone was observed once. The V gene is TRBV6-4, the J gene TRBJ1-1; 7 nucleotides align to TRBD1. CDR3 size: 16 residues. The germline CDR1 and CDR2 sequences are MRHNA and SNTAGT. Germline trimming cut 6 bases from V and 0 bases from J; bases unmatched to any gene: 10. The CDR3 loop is CASSPNSGQMNTEAFF. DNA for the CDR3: TGTGCCAGCAGCCCAAACTCGGGACAGATGAACACTGAAGCTTTCTTT.

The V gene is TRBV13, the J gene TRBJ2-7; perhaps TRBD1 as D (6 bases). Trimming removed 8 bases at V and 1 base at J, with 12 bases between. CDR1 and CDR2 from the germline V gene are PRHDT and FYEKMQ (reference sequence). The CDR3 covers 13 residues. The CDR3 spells CASARGPSYEQYF. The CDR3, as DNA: TGTGCCAGCGCCAGGGGCCCTTCCTACGAGCAGTACTTC.

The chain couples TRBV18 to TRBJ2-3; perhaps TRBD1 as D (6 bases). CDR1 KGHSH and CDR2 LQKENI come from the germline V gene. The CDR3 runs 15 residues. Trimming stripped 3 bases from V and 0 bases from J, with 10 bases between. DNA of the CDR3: TGTGCCAGCTCACCTGGGGGCCCTAGCACAGATACGCAGTATTTT. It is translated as CASSPGGPSTDTQYF.

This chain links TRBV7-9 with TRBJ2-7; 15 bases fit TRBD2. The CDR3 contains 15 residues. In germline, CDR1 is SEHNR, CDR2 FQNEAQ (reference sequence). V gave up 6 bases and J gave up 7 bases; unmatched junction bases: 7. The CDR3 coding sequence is TGTGCCAGCAGGCAACCGGGACTAGCGGGAGGAGAGCAGTACTTC. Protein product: CASRQPGLAGGEQYF. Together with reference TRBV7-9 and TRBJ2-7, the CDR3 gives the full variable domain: DTGVSQNPRHKITKRGQNVTFRCDPISEHNRLYWYRQTLGQGPEFLTYFQNEAQLEKSRLLSDRFSAERPKGSFSTLEIQRTEQGDSAMYLCASRQPGLAGGEQYFGPGTRLTVT.

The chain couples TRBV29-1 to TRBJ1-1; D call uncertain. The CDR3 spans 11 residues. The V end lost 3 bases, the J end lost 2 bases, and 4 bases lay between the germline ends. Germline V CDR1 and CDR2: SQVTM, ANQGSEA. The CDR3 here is CSVEGNTEAFF. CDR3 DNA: TGCAGCGTTGAGGGCAACACTGAAGCTTTCTTT.

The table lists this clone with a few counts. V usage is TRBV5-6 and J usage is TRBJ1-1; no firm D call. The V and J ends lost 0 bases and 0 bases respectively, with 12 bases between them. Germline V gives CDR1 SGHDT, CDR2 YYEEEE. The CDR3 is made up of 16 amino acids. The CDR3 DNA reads TGTGCCAGCAGCTTGGTAAGGGCGGGGATGAACACTGAAGCTTTCTTT. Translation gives CASSLVRAGMNTEAFF.

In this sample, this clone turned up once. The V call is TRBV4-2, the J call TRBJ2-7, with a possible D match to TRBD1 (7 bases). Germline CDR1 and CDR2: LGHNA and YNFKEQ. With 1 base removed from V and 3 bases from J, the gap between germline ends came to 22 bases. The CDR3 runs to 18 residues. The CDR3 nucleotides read TGTGCCAGCAGCCAAGTTTTCCTCGCGGGACAGAAAGACTACGAGCAGTACTTC. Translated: CASSQVFLAGQKDYEQYF.

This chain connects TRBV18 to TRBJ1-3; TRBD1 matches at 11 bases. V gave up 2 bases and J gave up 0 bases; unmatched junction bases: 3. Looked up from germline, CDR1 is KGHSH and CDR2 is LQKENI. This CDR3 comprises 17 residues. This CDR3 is CASSPTDRGPSGNTIYF. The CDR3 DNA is TGTGCCAGCTCACCAACGGACAGGGGGCCCTCTGGAAACACCATATATTTT.

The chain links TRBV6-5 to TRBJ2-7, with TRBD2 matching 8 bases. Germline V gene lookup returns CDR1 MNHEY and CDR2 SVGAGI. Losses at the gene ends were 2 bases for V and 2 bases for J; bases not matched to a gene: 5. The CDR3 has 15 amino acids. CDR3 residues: CASSYGRGGTYEQYF. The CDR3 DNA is TGTGCCAGCAGTTACGGCCGGGGGGGAACCTACGAGCAGTACTTC.

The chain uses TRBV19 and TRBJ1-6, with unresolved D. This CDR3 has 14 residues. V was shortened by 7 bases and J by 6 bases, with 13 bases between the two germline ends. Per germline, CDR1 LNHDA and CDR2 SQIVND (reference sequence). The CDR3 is CASKEGGGNSPLHF. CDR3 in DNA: TGTGCCAGTAAAGAGGGCGGAGGTAATTCACCCCTCCACTTT.

CDR3 loop: CASSESRGYEQYF. The CDR3 coding sequence is TGTGCCAGCAGCGAATCGAGAGGGTACGAGCAGTACTTC. The chain recombines TRBV7-8 with TRBJ2-7; maybe TRBD2 (5 bases). This CDR3 region has 13 residues. Germline-derived CDR1 and CDR2 are SGHVS and FQNEAQ. V was trimmed by 5 bases and J by 4 bases, leaving 12 bases between them.

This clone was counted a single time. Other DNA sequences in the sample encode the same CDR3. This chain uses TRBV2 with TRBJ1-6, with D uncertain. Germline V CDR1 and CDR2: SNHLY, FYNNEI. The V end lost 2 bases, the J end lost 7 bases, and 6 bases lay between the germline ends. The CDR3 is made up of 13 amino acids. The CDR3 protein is CASSEQLNSPLHF. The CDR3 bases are TGTGCCAGCAGTGAACAGTTAAATTCACCCCTCCACTTT.

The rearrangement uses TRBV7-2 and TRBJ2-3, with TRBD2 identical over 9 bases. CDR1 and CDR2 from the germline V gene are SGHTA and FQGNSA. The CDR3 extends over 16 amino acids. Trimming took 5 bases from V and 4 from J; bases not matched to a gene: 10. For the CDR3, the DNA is TGTGCCAGCAGCCTCCGGGGTAGCGGGAGTGCAGATACGCAGTATTTT. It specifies CASSLRGSGSADTQYF. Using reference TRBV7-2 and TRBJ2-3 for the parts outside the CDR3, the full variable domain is GAGVSQSPSNKVTEKGKDVELRCDPISGHTALYWYRQSLGQGLEFLIYFQGNSAPDKSGLPSDRFSAERTGGSVSTLTIQRTQQEDSAVYLCASSLRGSGSADTQYFGPGTRLTVL.

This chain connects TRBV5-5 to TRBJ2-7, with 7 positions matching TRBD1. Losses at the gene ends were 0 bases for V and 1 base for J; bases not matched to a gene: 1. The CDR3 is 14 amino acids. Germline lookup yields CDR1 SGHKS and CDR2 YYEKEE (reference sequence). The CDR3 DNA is TGTGCCAGCAGCTTGGCCAGGGGGTCCTACGAGCAGTACTTC. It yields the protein CASSLARGSYEQYF.

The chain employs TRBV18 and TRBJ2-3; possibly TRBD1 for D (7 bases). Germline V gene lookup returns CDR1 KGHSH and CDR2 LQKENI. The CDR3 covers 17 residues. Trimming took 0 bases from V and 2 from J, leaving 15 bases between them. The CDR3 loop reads CASSPPQGGPHTDTQYF. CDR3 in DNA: TGTGCCAGCTCACCACCTCAGGGGGGACCACACACAGATACGCAGTATTTT.

The CDR3 sequence is CASSWVQGGNQPQHF. As DNA, the CDR3 is TGCGCCAGCAGCTGGGTACAGGGTGGCAATCAGCCCCAGCATTTT. V gene TRBV5-1 combines with J gene TRBJ1-5; tentatively, D is TRBD1 (6 bases). Between the trimmed V and J ends, which lost 3 bases and 2 bases, there was a span of 12 bases. Per the germline V gene, CDR1 is SGHRS and CDR2 is YFSETQ. This CDR3 spans 15 amino acids. The full variable domain, with the rest looked up from reference TRBV5-1 and TRBJ1-5, is KAGVTQTPRYLIKTRGQQVTLSCSPISGHRSVSWYQQTPGQGLQFLFEYFSETQRNKGNFPGRFSGRQFSNSRSEMNVSTLELGDSALYLCASSWVQGGNQPQHFGDGTRLSIL.

CDR3 region: CASSSSGRIGEQYF. CDR3 sequence (DNA): TGTGCCAGCAGCTCTAGCGGGAGAATAGGCGAGCAGTACTTC. J is TRBJ2-7 and V is TRBV14; TRBD2 matches 10 bases. The CDR3 has 14 amino acids. After removal of 5 bases from V and 6 bases from J, the junction contained 7 bases not matched to a gene. CDR1 and CDR2 from the germline V gene are SGHDN and FVKESK.